A single sample is the source of the 20 T cell receptor beta chains below, sequenced in a study of T cells in localized non-small cell lung cancer. Profiling relied on immunoSEQ multiplex PCR, and the TCRdb table lists in-frame clones only, not all of them. The sample has just over 15,000 clones, more than 70% seen once. The material was peripheral blood mononuclear cells, obtained before any cancer treatment. The origin of the receptors is a male donor at least 60 years old with stage II lung adenocarcinoma.

V usage is TRBV9 and J usage is TRBJ2-3; unclear D gene. Trimming removed 0 bases from V and 4 bases from J, with 3 bases in between. Germline CDR1 is SGDLS and CDR2 is YYNGEE. This CDR3 is built from 12 residues. Here the CDR3 DNA reads TGTGCCAGCAGCGTAGTGGCAGATACGCAGTATTTT. It specifies CASSVVADTQYF.

The J gene is TRBJ1-2, the V gene TRBV6-1, with D hard to call. This CDR3 spans 15 amino acids. Per germline, CDR1 MNHNS and CDR2 SASEGT. The V end was cut by 4 bases, the J end by 1 base, with 13 bases between. The CDR3: CASSGPSGINYGYTF. Written as DNA, the CDR3 is TGTGCCAGCAGTGGACCTTCGGGGATTAACTATGGCTACACCTTC.

The chain recombines TRBV19 with TRBJ2-7; 8 bases map to TRBD2. CDR3 size: 11 residues. Germline V gene sequence: CDR1 LNHDA, CDR2 SQIVND (reference sequence). Trimming cost V 6 bases and J 6 bases; bases outside gene matches: 1. CDR3 in DNA: TGTGCCAGTAGGAGCGGGGGCGAGCAGTACTTC. This codes for CASRSGGEQYF.

The chain combines TRBV7-9 with TRBJ2-2; 8 bases agree with TRBD1. J was trimmed by 9 bases and V by 5 bases; bases with no gene match: 11. Germline loops: CDR1 SEHNR, CDR2 FQNEAQ (reference sequence). The CDR3 has 15 residues. The CDR3 DNA reads as TGTGCCAGCAGCCCCCGCGACAGGGGACAGAGGGAGCTGTTTTTT. It specifies CASSPRDRGQRELFF.

V gene TRBV10-2 combines with J gene TRBJ1-5; D remains ambiguous. V was trimmed by 6 bases and J by 12 bases, leaving 15 bases between them. CDR3 length: 12 amino acids. The germline CDR1 and CDR2 sequences are WSHSY and SAAADI. As DNA, the CDR3 is TGCGCCAGCAGAAACCAGGAGGGTGACCAGCATTTT. Protein product: CASRNQEGDQHF.

The V and J genes are TRBV7-3 and TRBJ2-1, with D perhaps TRBD2 (5 bases). Germline CDR1 SGHTA, CDR2 FQGTGA. V gave up 6 bases and J gave up 0 bases, with 15 bases separating them. The CDR3 loop spans 16 amino acids. The CDR3, as DNA: TGTGCCAGCAGTTACGAGGGAAGCCCCTCCTACAATGAGCAGTTCTTC. It codes for CASSYEGSPSYNEQFF.

This clone occurred once. The gene calls are TRBV19 and TRBJ2-3; 10 bases align to TRBD1. The germline CDR1 and CDR2 sequences are LNHDA and SQIVND (reference sequence). There are 16 residues in the CDR3. V shed 6 bases, J shed 3 bases, and the junction held 9 bases outside the gene matches. CDR3 in DNA: TGTGCCAGTAGCAACCCCCGGGACAGGGGTACAGATACGCAGTATTTT. It codes for CASSNPRDRGTDTQYF.

This clone was counted a single time. The rearrangement uses TRBV11-2 and TRBJ2-3; D remains ambiguous. This CDR3 contains 14 residues. Germline V gives CDR1 SGHAT, CDR2 FQNNGV. The V end lost 5 bases, the J end lost 11 bases, and 20 bases lay between the germline ends. The CDR3 DNA follows: TGTGCCAGCAGCCTAAAAGTGGCTGGTACGGAGCAGTATTTT. Protein: CASSLKVAGTEQYF.

The rearrangement uses TRBV19 and TRBJ1-2, with unresolved D. Germline CDR1 LNHDA, CDR2 SQIVND (reference sequence). CDR3 length: 16 residues. The V and J ends lost 7 bases and 6 bases respectively, with 24 bases between them. CDR3 sequence reads: CASTYGAGPSINGYTF. CDR3 sequence (DNA): TGTGCCAGTACCTATGGAGCAGGACCCTCAATTAATGGCTACACCTTC.

The chain has TRBV5-1 and TRBJ2-7, with D perhaps matching TRBD2 (5 bases). CDR1 and CDR2 from the germline V gene are SGHRS and YFSETQ. Trimming took off 1 base at V and 0 bases at J, with 8 bases between the two ends. CDR3 size: 14 residues. The DNA of the CDR3 is TGCGCCAGCAGCTTGACCGCGGGCTCCTACGAGCAGTACTTC. The encoded protein is CASSLTAGSYEQYF.

The chain links TRBV4-3 to TRBJ2-7; 9 nucleotides align to TRBD1. Trimming removed 4 bases from V and 4 bases from J; junction bases left unmatched: 8. The CDR3 extends over 15 amino acids. The V gene's germline CDR1 is LGHNA and CDR2 YSLEER. CDR3 sequence: CASSLYPTGGYEQYF. The CDR3 nucleotides are TGCGCCAGCAGCCTCTATCCGACAGGGGGGTACGAGCAGTACTTC.

The genes are TRBV11-2 and TRBJ2-5, with 8 bases lining up with TRBD2. V lost 2 bases to trimming and J lost 4 bases; unmatched junction nucleotides: 3. The CDR3 consists of 14 residues. Germline lookup yields CDR1 SGHAT and CDR2 FQNNGV. The CDR3 nucleotides are TGTGCCAGCAGCTTAACGGGGGGGCCAGAGACCCAGTACTTC. This translates into CASSLTGGPETQYF.

This chain uses TRBV4-1 with TRBJ1-1, with D tentatively TRBD1 (5 bases). Trimming took off 0 bases at V and 6 bases at J, with 14 bases between the two ends. Germline V gene lookup returns CDR1 MGHRA and CDR2 YSYEKL. This CDR3 spans 15 amino acids. In DNA, the CDR3 is TGCGCCAGCAGCCAAGAAAGGACACCGATGCCTGAAGCTTTCTTT. This codes for CASSQERTPMPEAFF.

The rearrangement joins TRBV18 to TRBJ2-7, with TRBD1 identical over 9 bases. The CDR3 totals 13 residues. The junction had 7 bases not matched to a gene; V was cut back by 6 bases and J by 7 bases. Germline CDR1 reads KGHSH; CDR2 reads LQKENI. In DNA, the CDR3 is TGTGCCAGCTCCCCTACAGGGGGCGTGGAGCAGTACTTC. It is translated as CASSPTGGVEQYF.

The chain employs TRBV20-1 and TRBJ1-2; TRBD1 is a possible D gene (5 bases). The CDR3 has 11 residues. V was trimmed by 4 bases and J by 4 bases, leaving 7 bases between them. Germline V gene data show CDR1 as DFQATT and CDR2 as SNEGSKA (reference sequence). DNA of the CDR3: TGCAGTGCTACAGGGCCCTATGGCTACACCTTC. The encoded protein is CSATGPYGYTF.

The genes are TRBV14 and TRBJ2-2, with 7 bases identical to TRBD2. In germline, CDR1 is SGHDN, CDR2 FVKESK. CDR3 length equals 16 residues. With 6 bases clipped from V and 4 bases from J, the junction kept 11 bases outside the gene matches. CDR3 sequence: CASSLRSGAGTGELFF. CDR3 sequence (DNA): TGTGCCAGCAGTCTTCGAAGCGGGGCGGGCACCGGGGAGCTGTTTTTT.

This clone was counted a single time. The chain uses TRBV28 and TRBJ1-3; 7 nucleotides match TRBD1. V was pared by 5 bases and J by 3 bases, with 7 bases of the junction left unmatched. This CDR3 has 15 amino acids. Germline V lookup: CDR1 MDHEN, CDR2 SYDVKM. CDR3 in amino acids: CASSQQGIRGNTIYF. The CDR3 DNA sequence: TGTGCCAGCAGTCAACAGGGGATTCGTGGAAACACCATATATTTT.

This clone occurred once. The rearrangement links TRBV27 to TRBJ2-1, with a possible D match to TRBD1 (5 bases). The CDR3 spans 16 residues. The germline gives CDR1 MNHEY, CDR2 SMNVEV (reference sequence). The ends were cut back, 6 bases at V and 0 bases at J, with 15 bases in the middle. The CDR3 loop reads CASSRQGLPSYNEQFF. The CDR3 nucleotides read TGTGCCAGCAGCCGTCAGGGCTTACCCTCCTACAATGAGCAGTTCTTC.

The V gene is TRBV5-1, the J gene TRBJ2-3, with TRBD2 matching 8 bases. Germline V CDR1 and CDR2: SGHRS, YFSETQ. The CDR3 runs to 15 residues. Unmatched junction bases numbered 8, after V lost 4 bases and J lost 4 bases. The CDR3 here is CASSLGSGSSDTQYF. For the CDR3, the DNA is TGCGCCAGCAGCCTGGGGAGCGGGAGTTCAGATACGCAGTATTTT.

The V and J genes are TRBV4-1 and TRBJ2-7, with 10 bases fitting TRBD2. The trim removed 4 bases at V and 2 bases at J, leaving 5 bases unmatched. This CDR3 is 15 amino acids long. Germline values: CDR1 MGHRA, CDR2 YSYEKL. Written as DNA, the CDR3 is TGCGCCAGCAGCCTTCTCCTAGCGGGAGCCTACGAGCAGTACTTC. Translating it yields CASSLLLAGAYEQYF.